Many counts were recorded for the clone carrying this TCR beta chain. Antigen unknown. The sample originates from a study of immune heterogeneity within non-small cell lung tumors. The study's findings and limits: Within a patient, dominant CDR3 beta clonotypes were shared across sites, though different locations had unique frequent clones.

Multiplex PCR (32 V and 13 J primers) was used to amplify the TCR beta CDR3. TCRdb redid the calling of the multiplex PCR reads with MiXCR, one entry per CDR3 protein. The sample gives 9,500 to 13,000 distinct CDR3 sequences, 26% of which show up once; roughly 27% is in the top ten. The germline V gene encodes CDR1 LGHDT and CDR2 YNNKEL (reference sequence). This CDR3 has 13 amino acids. Trimming took 4 bases from V and 13 from J; bases not matched to a gene: 7. Bulk tumor genomic DNA, 600 to 650 ng per sample, was used as template. Several biopsies were spaced far apart within each primary tumor and obtained as surgery took place. Curative surgical treatment was performed in patients who had newly diagnosed, untreated non-small cell lung cancer. Donors comprised surgical patients with newly diagnosed non-small cell lung cancer, operated on with curative intent.

The source is a woman aged 45-65 years with non-small cell lung cancer. What was sequenced was lung tumor tissue. The chain couples TRBV3-1 to TRBJ1-6; 7 bases match TRBD1. This CDR3 is CASSLTGVGPLHF. The CDR3 DNA sequence: TGTGCCAGCAGCCTAACAGGGGTGGGTCCCCTCCACTTT.